This TCR beta chain was captured by sequencing in a study (dated by TCRdb to about 2016). The library was built by means of RT-PCR. Sequencing was performed on an Illumina MiSeq. TCRdb applied fastp at Q25 and MiXCR to the public reads, then kept only in-frame beta chains. Here each entry gathers all rows of one CDR3 protein and keeps the most common genes and DNA. In this sample the table shows around 700,000 distinct CDR3 sequences, approximately 14% of which occur a single time. The ten largest clonotypes hold 3.6% of the sample. Reading from cysteine to phenylalanine, the CDR3 counts 14 amino acids. Only CDR3 DNA is held: 42 bases, read in frame from base 1. V drops 7 bases and J drops 0 bases, leaving 12 bases in between. The germline V gene (reference sequence) provides CDR1 LNHDA and CDR2 SQIVND. There are a few counts of this clonotype. The antigen it binds to is not known. No base-level quality is on record; no much larger clone is a single base apart.

The V and J genes are TRBV19 and TRBJ1-2, with no confident D gene call. This sequence originates from a female donor in good health, serving as a healthy control. Material for sequencing was memory CD4+ T cells from blood. The nucleotides read TGTGCCAGTACTTTGGGCAGAACTAACTATGGCTACACCTTC. This codes for CASTLGRTNYGYTF.